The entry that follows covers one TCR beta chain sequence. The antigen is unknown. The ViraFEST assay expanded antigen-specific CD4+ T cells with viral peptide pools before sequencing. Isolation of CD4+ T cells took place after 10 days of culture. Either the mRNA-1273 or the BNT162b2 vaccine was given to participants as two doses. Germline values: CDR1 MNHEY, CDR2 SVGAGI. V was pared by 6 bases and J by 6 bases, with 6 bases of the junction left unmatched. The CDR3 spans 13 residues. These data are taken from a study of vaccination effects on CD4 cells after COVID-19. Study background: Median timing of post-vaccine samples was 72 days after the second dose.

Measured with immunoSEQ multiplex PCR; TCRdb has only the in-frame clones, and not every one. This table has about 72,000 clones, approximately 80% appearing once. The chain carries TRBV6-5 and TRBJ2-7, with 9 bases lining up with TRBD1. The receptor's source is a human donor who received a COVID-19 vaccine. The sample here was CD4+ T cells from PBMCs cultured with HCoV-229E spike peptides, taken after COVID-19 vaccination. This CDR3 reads CASRRGQGGEQYV. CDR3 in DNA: TGTGCCAGCAGGAGGGGACAGGGAGGCGAGCAGTACGTC.